Below are 21 T cell receptor beta chains sequenced from a single sample in a study of T cells in Graves' hyperthyroidism and ophthalmopathy. TCR beta CDR3 regions were amplified from RNA transcripts. First-round RT-PCR of the TCR CDR3 relied on the HTBI primer set. TCRdb re-analysed the multiplex PCR reads in MiXCR, keeping a single row per CDR3 protein. There are about 160,000 distinct CDR3 sequences in the sample; about 9.4% occur only once, and roughly a fifth lies in the top ten. Sequencing was done on a sample of blood. The source is a woman under 30 with Graves' hyperthyroidism that later progressed to Graves' ophthalmopathy.

V gene TRBV4-1 combines with J gene TRBJ1-5; D not certain. The CDR3 is made up of 14 amino acids. Trimming took off 2 bases at V and 1 base at J, with 6 bases between the two ends. Germline V gives CDR1 MGHRA, CDR2 YSYEKL. The CDR3 loop reads CASSQPVSNQPQHF. CDR3 nucleotides: TGCGCCAGCAGCCAACCGGTGAGCAATCAGCCCCAGCATTTT.

This clonotype was seen a handful of times. The gene calls are TRBV3-1 and TRBJ1-3; D unresolved. Deletions cut 0 bases from V and 0 bases from J, with 12 bases between. The CDR3 totals 17 residues. Germline loops: CDR1 LGHDT, CDR2 YNNKEL (reference sequence). CDR3 amino acids: CASSQDPVSISGNTIYF. For the CDR3, the DNA is TGTGCCAGCAGCCAAGATCCCGTCTCGATCTCTGGAAACACCATATATTTT. The full variable domain, its missing parts supplied by reference TRBV3-1 and TRBJ1-3, is DTAVSQTPKYLVTQMGNDKSIKCEQNLGHDTMYWYKQDSKKFLKIMFSYNNKELIINETVPNRFSPKSPDKAHLNLHINSLELGDSAVYFCASSQDPVSISGNTIYFGEGSWLTVV.

This clonotype was seen repeatedly, ten times or more. This chain links TRBV7-2 with TRBJ2-7; TRBD2 aligns across 10 bases. The V gene's germline CDR1 is SGHTA and CDR2 FQGNSA. V was clipped by 1 base and J by 0 bases; unmatched bases: 3. This CDR3 comprises 16 residues. The CDR3 sequence: CASSLVQRGGSYEQYF. The CDR3 bases are TGTGCCAGCAGCTTAGTCCAGCGGGGGGGCTCCTACGAGCAGTACTTC.

This chain joins TRBV5-8 and TRBJ2-7; a weak D match, TRBD2 (6 bases). V was shortened by 3 bases and J by 1 base, with 11 bases between the two germline ends. The CDR3 has 14 amino acids. Germline V lookup: CDR1 SGHTS, CDR2 YDEGEE. The CDR3 DNA follows: TGTGCCAGCAGCTCAGCAGGGACTTCCTACGAGCAGTACTTC. The encoded protein is CASSSAGTSYEQYF.

This clonotype was observed many times. This rearrangement joins TRBV18 to TRBJ2-5, with a possible D match to TRBD1 (5 bases). Germline assignment: CDR1 KGHSH and CDR2 LQKENI. V lost 2 bases to trimming and J lost 4 bases, with 11 bases between them. The CDR3 extends over 14 amino acids. CDR3 in DNA: TGTGCCAGCTCACCAAGGCGGCAGGGAGAGACCCAGTACTTC. This translates into CASSPRRQGETQYF. The whole variable domain, remainder taken from reference TRBV18 and TRBJ2-5, is NAGVMQNPRHLVRRRGQEARLRCSPMKGHSHVYWYRQLPEEGLKFMVYLQKENIIDESGMPKERFSAEFPKEGPSILRIQQVVRGDSAAYFCASSPRRQGETQYFGPGTRLLVL.

In its sample, this clonotype was seen many times. This sequence joins TRBV27 and TRBJ1-1, with D possibly TRBD1 on 5 matching bases. V shed 6 bases and J shed 4 bases, with 18 bases lying between them. This CDR3 is built from 15 residues. The germline gives CDR1 MNHEY, CDR2 SMNVEV (reference sequence). CDR3 sequence reads: CASRRDRLSTTEAFF. DNA of the CDR3: TGTGCCAGCAGGAGGGACCGCTTATCGACCACTGAAGCTTTCTTT.

The J gene is TRBJ2-7, the V gene TRBV6-2 or TRBV6-3; D is uncertain. Germline V gives CDR1 MNHEY, CDR2 SVGEGT. Trimming removed 5 bases at V and 0 bases at J, with 11 bases between. The CDR3 runs 14 residues. CDR3: CASSVETSSYEQYF. CDR3 sequence (DNA): TGTGCCAGCAGTGTTGAGACGAGCTCCTACGAGCAGTACTTC.

This sequence joins TRBV20-1 and TRBJ2-7, with D perhaps matching TRBD1 (6 bases). Germline values: CDR1 DFQATT, CDR2 SNEGSKA (reference sequence). The CDR3 sequence is 13 residues long. Trimming left V 0 bases short and J 2 bases short, with 8 bases between. CDR3 protein: CSARDHRAYEQYF. In nucleotides, the CDR3 is TGCAGTGCTAGAGATCACAGGGCCTACGAGCAGTACTTC.

This clonotype was seen ten or more times. This sequence joins TRBV9 and TRBJ1-1; D remains ambiguous. Trimming shortened V by 0 bases and J by 4 bases, and 10 bases separated the two germline ends. CDR1 SGDLS and CDR2 YYNGEE come from the germline V gene. The CDR3 runs 14 residues. As DNA, the CDR3 is TGTGCCAGCAGCGTAGGCGTGAGTGGCACTGAAGCTTTCTTT. It specifies CASSVGVSGTEAFF.

In its sample, this clonotype was seen many times. The chain links TRBV20-1 to TRBJ1-6; 10 bases fit TRBD1. Germline CDR1 and CDR2: DFQATT and SNEGSKA (reference sequence). There are 15 residues in the CDR3. The V segment lost 3 bases and the J segment 10 bases; nucleotides outside the gene matches: 9. DNA of the CDR3: TGCAGTGCTAGTGGCTGGGACAGGGGTTCGTCACCCCTCCACTTT. The encoded protein is CSASGWDRGSSPLHF.

The rearrangement joins TRBV6-1 to TRBJ2-7; no definite D call. Trimming took off 5 bases at V and 4 bases at J, with 18 bases between the two ends. Per germline, CDR1 MNHNS and CDR2 SASEGT. There are 15 residues in the CDR3. The CDR3 loop is CASSYASSPLYEQYF. CDR3 DNA sequence: TGTGCCAGCAGTTACGCGTCATCCCCCCTATACGAGCAGTACTTC.

This clonotype was counted many times. The rearrangement joins TRBV20-1 to TRBJ1-2; TRBD1 might be the D (5 bases). The CDR3 has 14 amino acids. The ends were cut back, 0 bases at V and 3 bases at J, with 11 bases in the middle. Germline V lookup: CDR1 DFQATT, CDR2 SNEGSKA (reference sequence). CDR3 nucleotide sequence: TGCAGTGCTAGAGAGGAAGGGGAATACTATGGCTACACCTTC. This translates into CSAREEGEYYGYTF.

This clonotype was counted ten times or more. The chain links TRBV20-1 to TRBJ2-5; no definite D call. Per the germline V gene, CDR1 is DFQATT and CDR2 is SNEGSKA (reference sequence). The CDR3 is 13 residues long. V was trimmed by 7 bases and J by 5 bases, leaving 17 bases between them. The CDR3 bases are TGCAGTGAGTCAAGGGCGGTTCAGGAGACCCAGTACTTC. This encodes CSESRAVQETQYF.

J is TRBJ1-3 and V is TRBV30; D perhaps matches TRBD1 (5 bases). V lost 7 bases, J lost 0 bases, and 13 bases lay in between. The CDR3 spans 14 residues. Looked up from germline, CDR1 is GTSNPN and CDR2 is SVGIG (reference sequence). The CDR3 is CAYLPGTSGNTIYF. The CDR3 region has the DNA TGTGCCTACCTACCCGGGACCTCTGGAAACACCATATATTTT.

This clonotype was detected ten times or more. The V gene is TRBV6-1, the J gene TRBJ1-2; D remains ambiguous. The V end lost 5 bases, the J end lost 2 bases, and 12 bases lay between the germline ends. Germline V gene lookup returns CDR1 MNHNS and CDR2 SASEGT. CDR3 length equals 14 residues. The CDR3 loop is CASSFTLKNYGYTF. The CDR3 region has the DNA TGTGCCAGCAGTTTTACACTCAAGAACTATGGCTACACCTTC.

This rearrangement joins TRBV19 to TRBJ1-5; TRBD1 matches 7 bases. Germline loops: CDR1 LNHDA, CDR2 SQIVND (reference sequence). The CDR3 runs to 14 residues. J was trimmed by 2 bases and V by 6 bases; bases with no gene match: 4. This CDR3 reads CASSHGQGNQPQHF. In DNA, the CDR3 is TGTGCCAGTAGCCATGGACAGGGCAATCAGCCCCAGCATTTT.

V usage is TRBV20-1 and J usage is TRBJ2-7; D unclear. CDR1 and CDR2 (germline): DFQATT, SNEGSKA (reference sequence). Trimming left V 2 bases short and J 2 bases short, with 19 bases between. The CDR3 has 16 amino acids. The CDR3 loop is CSARNPLVHRPYEQYF. CDR3 coding DNA: TGCAGTGCTAGAAACCCCCTAGTTCATCGTCCCTACGAGCAGTACTTC.

This clonotype appeared a few times. The chain uses TRBV19 and TRBJ1-5, with 8 bases that match TRBD1. The germline V gene encodes CDR1 LNHDA and CDR2 SQIVND (reference sequence). The CDR3 sequence is 17 residues long. V shed 3 bases, J shed 4 bases, and the junction held 11 bases outside the gene matches. CDR3 nucleotides: TGTGCCAGTAGTATGGGAACCGGGACAGGTTTTAATCAGCCCCAGCATTTT. Protein: CASSMGTGTGFNQPQHF.

This clonotype appeared many times. The V call is TRBV5-1, the J call TRBJ1-1; 7 bases align to TRBD1. V gave up 0 bases and J gave up 3 bases; unmatched junction bases: 2. This CDR3 spans 14 amino acids. Germline V gene sequence: CDR1 SGHRS, CDR2 YFSETQ. The CDR3 region is CASSLGQGYTEAFF. As DNA, the CDR3 is TGCGCCAGCAGCTTGGGACAGGGTTACACTGAAGCTTTCTTT.

This clonotype occurred many times. This chain joins TRBV15 and TRBJ2-1; D is possibly TRBD2 (6 bases). Looked up from germline, CDR1 is LNHNV and CDR2 is YYDKDF (reference sequence). This CDR3 has 15 residues. V dropped 3 bases and J dropped 0 bases, with 9 bases sitting between them. For the CDR3, the DNA is TGTGCCACCAGCAGCGGGGGAAGCTCCTACAATGAGCAGTTCTTC. It yields the protein CATSSGGSSYNEQFF.

This clonotype was observed many times. V is TRBV7-9 and J is TRBJ2-2, with 13 bases aligning to TRBD2. The germline CDR1 and CDR2 sequences are SEHNR and FQNEAQ (reference sequence). The ends lost 4 bases at V and 2 bases at J; junction bases unmatched: 4. CDR3 length equals 17 residues. CDR3 sequence: CASSSGTSGKNTGELFF. CDR3 DNA sequence: TGTGCCAGCAGCTCAGGGACTAGCGGGAAAAACACCGGGGAGCTGTTTTTT.